This T cell receptor beta chain is from a study of PD-1 blockade in classical Hodgkin lymphoma. Study results and limitations: Underlying causes for the observed repertoire differences were not defined, possibly disease activity or prior therapy. Unlike CD8+ TCR diversity, which did not rise significantly by C4D1, CD4+ TCR diversity did.

After autologous stem cell transplantation all patients relapsed, and prior brentuximab vedotin exposure differed between cohorts. Complete response, partial response or progressive disease was recorded as best response. With respect to this clone: Its antigen is not identified.

The data were produced by immunoSEQ multiplex PCR, yet TCRdb's version contains in-frame clones alone and is incomplete. The profile covers around 42,000 clones, with 71% appearing a single time and less than 4% taken by the ten largest. Per the germline V gene, CDR1 is MNHEY and CDR2 is SMNVEV (reference sequence). This CDR3 spans 14 amino acids. V gave up 7 bases and J gave up 5 bases; unmatched junction bases: 10. The TCR originated in a human donor with classical Hodgkin lymphoma. The chain carries TRBV27 and TRBJ2-7; 8 bases match TRBD1. Sequences were derived from peripheral blood mononuclear cells (PBMCs), sampled at baseline. The CDR3 coding sequence is TGTGCCAGCAAACCGGGACAGGCGATCAACGAGCAGTACTTC. The encoded protein is CASKPGQAINEQYF.